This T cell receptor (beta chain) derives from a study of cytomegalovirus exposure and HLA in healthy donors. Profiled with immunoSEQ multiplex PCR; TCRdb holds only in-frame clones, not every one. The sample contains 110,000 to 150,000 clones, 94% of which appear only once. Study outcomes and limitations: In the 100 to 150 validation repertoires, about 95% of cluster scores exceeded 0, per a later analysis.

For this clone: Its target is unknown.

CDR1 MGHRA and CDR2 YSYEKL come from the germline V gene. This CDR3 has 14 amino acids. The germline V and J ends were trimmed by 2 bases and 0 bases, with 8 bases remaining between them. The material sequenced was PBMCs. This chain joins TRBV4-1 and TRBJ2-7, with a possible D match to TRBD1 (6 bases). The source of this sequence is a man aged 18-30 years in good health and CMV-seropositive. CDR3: CASSQSQGSYEQYF. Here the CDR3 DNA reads TGCGCCAGCAGCCAATCACAGGGCTCCTACGAGCAGTACTTC.